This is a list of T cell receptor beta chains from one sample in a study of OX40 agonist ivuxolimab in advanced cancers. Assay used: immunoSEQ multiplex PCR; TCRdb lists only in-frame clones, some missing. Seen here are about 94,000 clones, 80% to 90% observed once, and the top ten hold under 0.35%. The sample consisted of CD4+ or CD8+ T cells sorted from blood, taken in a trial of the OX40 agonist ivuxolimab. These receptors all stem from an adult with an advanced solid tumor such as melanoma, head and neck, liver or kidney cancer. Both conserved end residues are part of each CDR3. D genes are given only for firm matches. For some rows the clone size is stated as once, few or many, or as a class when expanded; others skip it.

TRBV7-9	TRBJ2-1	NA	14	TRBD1	TGTGCCAGCAGCCCCAGGGGGCCCGGAGGGGAGCAGTTCTTC	CASSPRGPGGEQFF
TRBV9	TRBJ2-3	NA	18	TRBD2	TGTGCCAGCAGCGTAGGGACTAGCGGGGGGCGTAGCACAGATACGCAGTATTTT	CASSVGTSGGRSTDTQYF
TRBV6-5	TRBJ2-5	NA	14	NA	TGTGCCAGCACCCCCTCCGGGACAAAAGAGACCCAGTACTTC	CASTPSGTKETQYF
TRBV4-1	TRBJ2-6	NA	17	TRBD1	TGCGCCAGCAGCCCGGGACAGCAACAATCTGGGGCCAACGTCCTGACTTTC	CASSPGQQQSGANVLTF
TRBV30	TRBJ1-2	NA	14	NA	TGTGCCTGGAGTGTACGTGGCGGTAACTATGGCTACACCTTC	CAWSVRGGNYGYTF
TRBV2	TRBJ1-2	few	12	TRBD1	TGTGCCAGCAGTGACAGGGGGCATGGCTACACCTTC	CASSDRGHGYTF
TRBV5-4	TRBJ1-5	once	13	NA	TGTGCCAGCAGCTTGGGTAGCAATCAGCCCCAGCATTTT	CASSLGSNQPQHF
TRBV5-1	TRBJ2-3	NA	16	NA	TGCGCCAGCAGCTTGGTAGGGGGGGCCTTTGCAGATACGCAGTATTTT	CASSLVGGAFADTQYF
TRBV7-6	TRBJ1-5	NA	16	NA	TGTGCCAGCAGCTTAGCCGTTTGGTCAGCTAAGCCGCCCCAGCATTTT	CASSLAVWSAKPPQHF
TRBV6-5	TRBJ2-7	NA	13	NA	TGTGCCAGCAGTTACTCGCAGTTATACGAGCAGTACTTC	CASSYSQLYEQYF
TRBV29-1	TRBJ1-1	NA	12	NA	TGCAGCGTTGGTCAGGGTCCCACTGAAGCTTTCTTT	CSVGQGPTEAFF
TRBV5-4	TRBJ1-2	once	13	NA	TGTGCCAGCAGCCTCGACAGAAACTATGGCTACACCTTC	CASSLDRNYGYTF
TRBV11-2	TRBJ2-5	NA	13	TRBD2	TGTGCCAGCGGATCGGGAGGGTCGGAGACCCAGTACTTC	CASGSGGSETQYF
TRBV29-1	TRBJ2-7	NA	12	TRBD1	TGCAGCGGGGGACAGGGGGCAGGCGAGCAGTACTTC	CSGGQGAGEQYF
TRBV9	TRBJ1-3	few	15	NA	TGTGCCAGCAGCCTAAAGCGGGACGGTGGAAACACCATATATTTT	CASSLKRDGGNTIYF
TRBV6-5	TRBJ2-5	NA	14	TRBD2	TGTGCCAGCAGTTACGGTGGACTAGCGGGGACCCAGTACTTC	CASSYGGLAGTQYF
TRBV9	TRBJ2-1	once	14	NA	TGTGCCAGCAGCGTAGGAGGCTACTACAATGAGCAGTTCTTC	CASSVGGYYNEQFF
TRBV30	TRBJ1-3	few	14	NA	TGTGCCTGGAGTGTACCGGGCGGTGGAAACACCATATATTTT	CAWSVPGGGNTIYF
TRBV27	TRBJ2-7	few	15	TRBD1	TGTGCCAGCAGTCCCGATACAGGGGCGGACTACGAGCAGTACTTC	CASSPDTGADYEQYF
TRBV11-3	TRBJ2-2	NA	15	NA	TGTGCCAGCAGCCCCGTCTCTGCTGTGACCGGGGAGCTGTTTTTT	CASSPVSAVTGELFF
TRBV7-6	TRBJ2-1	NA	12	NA	TGTGCCAGCAGCTTAGGCCACAATGAGCAGTTCTTC	CASSLGHNEQFF
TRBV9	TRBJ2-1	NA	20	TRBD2	TGTGCCAGCAGCCCTCGTCCCGGGACTAGCGGGGGGGCCTCCTACAATGAGCAGTTCTTC	CASSPRPGTSGGASYNEQFF
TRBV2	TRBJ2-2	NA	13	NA	TGTGCCAGCAGCGTATGGGGGTCCGGGGAGCTGTTTTTT	CASSVWGSGELFF
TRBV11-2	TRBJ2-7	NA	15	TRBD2	TGTGCCAGCAGCTTAGAGGCTAGCGGGGTAGACGAGCAGTACTTC	CASSLEASGVDEQYF
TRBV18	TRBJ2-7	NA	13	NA	TGTGCCAGCTCACGCCAGGGGCCCTACGAGCAGTACTTC	CASSRQGPYEQYF
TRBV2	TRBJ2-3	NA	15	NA	TGTGCCAGCAGTGAGAATAGCGGCAGCACAAATACGCAGTATTTT	CASSENSGSTNTQYF
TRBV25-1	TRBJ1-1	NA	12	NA	TGTGCCAGCAGTGACTTGAACACTGAAGCTTTCTTT	CASSDLNTEAFF
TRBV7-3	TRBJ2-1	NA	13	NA	TGTGCCAGCAGCTCGCAGGGATTAGGGGAGCAGTTCTTC	CASSSQGLGEQFF
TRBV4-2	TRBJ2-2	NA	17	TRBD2	TGTGCCAGCAGCCAAGAGACTAGCGGATCGAACACCGGGGAGCTGTTTTTT	CASSQETSGSNTGELFF
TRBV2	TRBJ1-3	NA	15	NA	TGTGCCAGCAGTAAGGACAGCAACTCTGGAAACACCATATATTTT	CASSKDSNSGNTIYF
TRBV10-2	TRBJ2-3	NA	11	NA	TGCGCCAGCAGTCTCGCAGATACGCAGTATTTT	CASSLADTQYF